This TCR beta chain was sequenced for a study of blood T cell repertoires in COVID-19. Across the study: The United States, Italy and Spain provided the acute and convalescent COVID-19 samples. PBMCs, B-cell-depleted T cells, or T cells provided the cDNA or gDNA that made up the material.

This CDR3 has 15 amino acids. CDR1 is SNHLY, CDR2 FYNNEI, per germline. The V segment lost 6 bases and the J segment 0 bases; nucleotides outside the gene matches: 4. Authors' analysis steps: How many nucleated cells were present was estimated from reference gene primer amplification. The protocol was immunoSEQ multiplex PCR, while the TCRdb copy is restricted to in-frame clones and leaves out a portion. V, J and clone size are taken as reported in that table, and D and trimming were inferred from the DNA itself. Here the sample spans about 22,000 clones, roughly 84% being singletons. Sequences were obtained from peripheral blood. The sequence derives from a man older than 75 with active or convalescent COVID-19. The chain carries TRBV2 and TRBJ1-1, with 10 bases matching TRBD1. Here the CDR3 DNA reads TGTGCCAGCAGGGACAGGGGGAGATTGAACACTGAAGCTTTCTTT. Translation: CASRDRGRLNTEAFF.